This T cell receptor beta chain is from a study of identifying expanded T cells in peripheral blood (dated by TCRdb to between 2018 and 2021). About the investigation overall: Technical replicates were generated by sequencing separate aliquots of the same genomic DNA pool, with four replicates compared pairwise.

V lost 5 bases and J lost 5 bases; the stretch between them is 16 bases long. The CDR3, from cysteine to phenylalanine, totals 14 residues. The kept DNA is CDR3 alone, 42 bases in frame from the first base. The germline V gene gives CDR1 as SGDLS and CDR2 as YYNGEE. Broader findings and caveats from the paper: Across all healthy-donor time intervals, the beta-binomial model significantly cut both the number of clones called differentially abundant and the false-positive rate. In all healthy donors, the variance in clone template counts between samples taken roughly 14 days apart rose significantly as total template count increased. The binomial model flagged around 1.1 differentially abundant clones between technical replicates, compared with around 15 over two weeks and 18 to 20 over roughly 4 weeks. The authors expected that biological variance in healthy repertoires might rise further over much longer intervals, such as months to years.

Of note for this clone: Its antigen is not yet known. Base qualities are not at hand, and no much larger clone is one base apart.

The immunoSEQ Assay, which relies on bias-controlled multiplex PCR amplification of genomic DNA, was used to profile TCRbeta CDR3 regions. As for the original processing: The absolute abundance of each unique TCRbeta CDR3 region was quantified after sequences were collapsed and filtered. Differential abundance was assessed using a binomial (Fisher-equivalent) model and a beta-binomial model in which time-dependent variance fitted from healthy donors was added. Clones with fewer than 5 combined templates were excluded, and clones with Benjamini-Hochberg FDR below 0.01 were called differentially abundant. The form v = (b*log(k)+a)^2 was used to model beta-binomial variance as a function of total template count across the two samples. The table was pulled from immuneACCESS by TCRdb, which kept in-frame rearrangements only. Such tables lose some clones; where checked, under half of the loss comes from unresolved V genes, and the rest has no known cause. V and J calls and clone size come straight from that table; D and trimming were deduced from the DNA. For this sample the table gives around 75,000 clones, of which roughly 90% were detected only once. The leading ten clones occupy more than 2.5% of the sample.

During the collection period, no immune events, such as infections, were documented for the healthy donors. Healthy-donor blood repertoires served as a training cohort to calibrate time-dependent variance in a beta-binomial model of T-cell clone differential abundance. There were about 10 healthy donors in the training cohort, of whom 3 were female and 7 were male. An age range of roughly 25 to 65 years, with an average of approximately 43 years, was recorded for the donors. Whole blood was collected from each healthy donor at three time points spaced approximately 13 days apart and obtained from a commercial supplier. Genomic DNA was extracted from unsorted whole blood for immunosequencing.

The specimen sequenced was blood. The chain is assembled from TRBV9 and TRBJ1-1; TRBD1 might be the D gene, on 5 matching bases. The sequence was obtained from a person between 18 and 75 years old in good health. This receptor has the CDR3 CASSSAVGGTEAFF. In nucleotides, the sequence is TGTGCCAGCAGTTCCGCCGTGGGGGGAACTGAAGCTTTCTTT.